The text below deals with one T cell receptor (beta chain). No cognate antigen has been identified for it. No quality values exist for individual bases; no much larger clone is one base distant. The data were obtained in a study of cytomegalovirus exposure and HLA in healthy donors (dated by TCRdb to between 2016 and 2019). Regarding the study in general: In an earlier analysis of around 540 of the donors, 250 to 300 Gb of sequence data and some 120 million unique TCR beta sequences from some 170 million T cells were reported. Of the approximately 400 genotyped donors, 81% fell in the genetic ancestry cluster associated with self-reported Caucasian donors. The study aimed to test whether signatures of past pathogen exposure could be identified by cataloging public T cell receptors. In the later analysis, no new phenotypic data were used to find candidate immune exposures; instead, reliance was placed on TCR beta sequences and their occurrence across donors. The study used immunosequencing to profile the T cell repertoires of approximately 640 subjects and linked those repertoires to cytomegalovirus serostatus. A later analysis re-analyzed previously published TCR beta repertoires from about 600 donors and added high-resolution HLA genotyping to study TCR occurrence patterns. In addition to the first cohort of roughly 670 subjects, a separate validation cohort of 120 different subjects was used. Class I and class II HLA loci were covered by the typing at four-digit resolution. An early release that covered approximately 600 HLA-typed donors contained about 290 gigabases of sequencing data and 70 million to 100 million unique TCR sequences. Several DR-DQ haplotypes were handled as single units for association and clustering because linkage in the cohort was strong. All discovery cohort repertoires had been generated using a single sequencing platform. On average, about 200,000 unique TCR beta nucleotide sequences were sequenced per donor among some 430 genotyped donors of the cohort, with about 17% of those sequences being non-productive. The number of donors typed differed by locus, with roughly 620-630 for A, B, C, DRB1 and DQB1, around 560 for DQA1, 600 to 610 for DPA1, and 450 to 480 for DPB1. A later genetic analysis used genome-wide SNP genotypes for about three fifths of the 666 donors, treating that subset as a discovery cohort. Donor age, sex, ethnicity and CMV serostatus were compiled alongside the repertoire data. The study combined high-throughput TCR immunosequencing, statistical association of individual TCRs with disease status, and machine learning to predict cytomegalovirus infection status. An earlier analysis of fewer than 700 of the donors applied high-throughput TCR beta sequencing to assess whether each TCR beta V gene segment acted as functional or pseudogenic. Overall study outcomes, separate from this receptor: Assigning TCR associations to individual alleles was difficult when HLA alleles, especially DR and DQ, strongly co-occurred. A later genetic analysis reported fewer N-insertions in productive TCRs among donors in an Asian-associated ancestry cluster than the roughly 700-donor mean. Correlated functional status among segregating V segments might be attributable to linkage disequilibrium, but an unknown experimental factor could not be ruled out. A further reported finding was that TCR beta sequences accurately predicted the HLA-A and HLA-B alleles for most subjects in the first cohort. At a false discovery rate of 0.05, a later analysis linked around 15,000 TCR beta sequences to specific HLA alleles. In a later analysis, HLA-associated TCR beta chains showed more clonal expansion and lower generation probabilities than non-associated chains that were equally common. Because HLA typing was missing for some donors at each locus, association tests included only the typed subset. Only TCR beta chains were sequenced in this cohort, and the absence of alpha or paired-chain data limited detectable features. The classifier was reported to diagnose cytomegalovirus status with high specificity and sensitivity in both the original cohort and the validation cohort. A later analysis found that most CMV-associated TCR beta chains appeared HLA-restricted, with HLA associations seemingly driven largely by CMV exposure. Broadly in line with IMGT annotations, most TCR beta V segments showed up in productive rearrangements about 87% or about 30% of the time in an earlier analysis of several hundred of the donors. Presence/absence analyses assumed roughly uniform sequencing depth across donors, an assumption that may not hold. The study gave a list of more than 150 TCR beta chains associated with cytomegalovirus. A later analysis found that TCR association rates varied across HLA loci, with DRB1 alleles showing the most associated TCRs and HLA-C alleles the fewest. A later genetic analysis associated a missense DCLRE1C variant with V-gene and J-gene trimming of TCR beta chains, and an independent cohort replicated the association. In vitro tests confirmed that a few of the cytomegalovirus-associated TCR beta chains recognize cytomegalovirus antigens. Most TCR sequences were seen in very few donors, while some public TCRs were found in many individuals. Over 15 rarely observed V segments, including chromosome 9 orphons, were excluded from the earlier analysis of 550 to 700 of the donors because counts were too low. Because the 87-base-pair reads could not distinguish some IMGT-functional V segments, including TRBV6-2 and TRBV6-3, those segments were excluded. In a later analysis, several top co-occurrence clusters were reported to appear linked to parvovirus B19, influenza, CMV and Epstein-Barr virus. The only immune exposure information available for the cohort was CMV serostatus. A cluster of highly shared sequence variants was judged likely to represent a technical artifact of the sequencing pipeline. The authors suggested that the approach could potentially be extended to other disease states and immunological phenotypes.

Libraries were built with the immunoSEQ multiplex PCR assay. A mixture of 60 forward primers for TCR Vbeta segments and 13 reverse primers for TCR Jbeta segments was used in the multiplex PCR. A multiplex PCR assay on genomic DNA amplified the CDR3 region of rearranged TCR beta genes. Amplified TCR beta libraries were sequenced as 87-base-pair reads on the Illumina HiSeq System. The source study handled its data this way. A later analysis counted approximately 76 million unique TCR beta chains across the 666 repertoires, and roughly 11 million of these chains were shared by at least two donors. To remove PCR and sequencing errors, raw reads were error-corrected and collapsed into unique sequences using a nearest-neighbor algorithm that merged closely related sequences. Alignment of CDR3 sequences to IMGT reference sequences was used to assign V, D and J gene segments. Each retained sequence needed at least a six-nucleotide match to both a V gene segment and a J gene segment. Rearrangements were called productive when the CDR3 lacked stop codons and stayed in frame with V and J; all others were non-productive. CDR3 was defined by IMGT convention, running from the second conserved V-encoded cysteine to the conserved J-encoded phenylalanine. Sequences without an unambiguous match to a single V gene segment were excluded from the earlier analysis of about 600 of the donors. In an earlier analysis of roughly 600 of the donors, a V segment was called functional when productive rearrangements were above 56.7%, and segregating when the standard deviation between donors exceeded 5%. A statistical classification framework was built to diagnose cytomegalovirus status from the catalog of TCR beta chain sequences. In a later analysis, V and J genes were assigned by comparing TCR nucleotide sequences against IMGT/GENE-DB human TR gene sequences. A later analysis assigned CDR3 sequences and most-parsimonious VDJ recombination scenarios with the TCRdist pipeline. In a later analysis, each TCR beta chain was defined by its CDR3 amino acid sequence together with its V-gene family, and reads lacking a unique V-gene family were excluded. To address suspected cross-contamination and a sequencing artifact, a later analysis removed around 600 highly shared, low-generation-probability nucleotide sequences. In a later analysis, a clonal expansion index was calculated for each public chain from normalized within-repertoire ranks of inferred template counts. In a later analysis, generation probabilities were computed using a VDJ recombination model fitted to out-of-frame rearrangements, and the results were checked against IGoR. Hypergeometric tests were used in a later analysis to score TCR-TCR, TCR-HLA and TCR-CMV co-occurrence, with a repertoire-size bias correction applied to the TCR pairs. False discovery rates were estimated in a later analysis by permuting HLA or CMV assignments 20 times. In a later analysis, co-occurring TCRs were grouped with DBSCAN, and TCRdist sequence similarity was added when clustering was performed within HLA-allele-positive subsets. Co-occurrence clustering excluded repertoires with fewer than 30,000 or more than 120,000 public chains, plus five with anomalous nucleotide sharing. The table comes from immuneACCESS by way of TCRdb, which keeps in-frame sequences with V and J called. Part of the clones is missing from these tables; in studies checked, under half for an unresolved V gene and the rest for unknown reasons. V, J and clone size are taken as reported in that table, and D and trimming were inferred from the DNA itself. The sample profile shows about 150,000 clones; almost 80% of them were found once. The top ten clonotypes cover 1.7% of the sample.

The cohort was made up of approximately 670 healthy bone marrow donors. Cohort members were all nominally healthy when sampled, although unrecorded immune exposures were likely present. The donor was CMV seronegative and was included in the group of under 450 seronegative cohort members. Every donor gave a peripheral blood sample, and the peripheral blood mononuclear cells from that sample were used for TCR beta sequencing. Genomic DNA extraction from the blood cell samples was performed with the Qiagen DNeasy Blood Extraction Kit. V lost 5 bases and J lost 1 base; the stretch between them is 9 bases long. The germline V gene (reference sequence) yields SGHNT for CDR1 and YYREEE for CDR2. Spanning cysteine to phenylalanine, the CDR3 consists of 14 amino acids. The kept DNA is CDR3 alone, 42 bases in frame from the first base.

The sequence links TRBV5-4 to TRBJ2-2, with the D segment identity uncertain. Material: PBMCs. The origin of this receptor is a woman in her 30s in good health and CMV-seronegative. This receptor carries the CDR3 CASRFERNTGELFF. The nucleotide sequence reads as follows: TGTGCCAGCAGGTTTGAGCGGAACACCGGGGAGCTGTTTTTT. With the rest looked up from the reference TRBV5-4 and TRBJ2-2 genes rather than sequenced, the full variable domain is ETGVTQSPTHLIKTRGQQVTLRCSSQSGHNTVSWYQQALGQGPQFIFQYYREEENGRGNFPPRFSGLQFPNYSSELNVNALELDDSALYLCASRFERNTGELFFGEGSRLTVL.